This T cell receptor (beta chain) was sequenced for a study of blood T cell repertoires in COVID-19. Study as a whole: Collection of acute and convalescent COVID-19 samples took place in the United States, Italy and Spain. Sources were T cells, B-cell-depleted T cells, or PBMCs; the material itself was cDNA or gDNA.

V was pared by 3 bases and J by 4 bases, with 6 bases of the junction left unmatched. The CDR3 runs to 16 residues. Per the germline V gene, CDR1 is LGHNA and CDR2 is YNFKEQ. TCRdb's copy holds only in-frame clones and misses some; the assay was immunoSEQ multiplex PCR. Among approximately 150,000 clones listed, more than 65% were seen once. Allocation to cohorts depended on clinical history reported by the participants. The chain couples TRBV4-2 to TRBJ2-3; 11 bases line up with TRBD2. The material sequenced was PBMCs or T cells enriched from blood (not recorded which). The clonotype comes from a man between 50 and 59 years old who had recovered from COVID-19. CDR3 loop: CASSQDSGGASDTQYF. DNA for the CDR3: TGTGCCAGCAGCCAGGATAGCGGGGGGGCATCAGATACGCAGTATTTT.